The 20 T cell receptor beta chains listed next were all sequenced from one sample in a study of response to subunit inactivated influenza vaccine. From the RT-PCR reads, TCRdb called clonotypes with MiXCR, one entry per CDR3 protein. The profile covers roughly 790,000 distinct CDR3 sequences, with 21% appearing a single time and roughly a tenth taken by the ten largest. The specimen comprised PBMCs from blood, sampled 5 to 6 days after vaccination. Receptor source: a man aged 45-65 years who received an inactivated influenza vaccine.

The V gene is TRBV7-9, the J gene TRBJ1-4; D is unclear. V was shortened by 4 bases and J by 8 bases, with 11 bases between the two germline ends. The CDR3 extends over 13 amino acids. CDR1 and CDR2 (germline): SEHNR, FQNEAQ (reference sequence). CDR3: CASSYSRGEKLFF. The CDR3 DNA follows: TGTGCCAGCAGCTACAGTAGAGGGGAAAAACTGTTTTTT.

The CDR3 sequence: CASSYSQAGGLNEQFF. CDR3 nucleotide sequence: TGTGCCAGCAGTTACTCCCAAGCGGGAGGCTTAAATGAGCAGTTCTTC. The chain is built from TRBV6-5 and TRBJ2-1; 9 bases line up with TRBD2. The ends lost 0 bases at V and 7 bases at J; junction bases unmatched: 7. The V gene's germline CDR1 is MNHEY and CDR2 SVGAGI. The length of the CDR3 is 16 residues.

The chain uses TRBV7-2 and TRBJ1-1, with D possibly TRBD1 on 6 matching bases. Germline V gene data show CDR1 as SGHTA and CDR2 as FQGNSA. V was clipped by 5 bases and J by 4 bases, with 17 bases between them. This CDR3 is 15 amino acids long. CDR3 in amino acids: CASSPENREGTEAFF. CDR3 nucleotides: TGTGCCAGCAGCCCTGAAAACAGGGAGGGCACTGAAGCTTTCTTT. The full variable domain, completed using reference TRBV7-2 and TRBJ1-1, is GAGVSQSPSNKVTEKGKDVELRCDPISGHTALYWYRQSLGQGLEFLIYFQGNSAPDKSGLPSDRFSAERTGGSVSTLTIQRTQQEDSAVYLCASSPENREGTEAFFGQGTRLTVV.

The rearrangement uses TRBV5-1 and TRBJ1-2; D unclear. Trimming removed 4 bases from V and 7 bases from J, with 14 bases in between. The CDR3 contains 13 residues. The germline gives CDR1 SGHRS, CDR2 YFSETQ. The CDR3 loop reads CASSIDGLGGYTF. CDR3 nucleotides: TGCGCCAGCAGCATCGACGGGTTGGGTGGCTACACCTTC.

This clonotype was detected only a few times. The V call is TRBV2, the J call TRBJ2-2; D call uncertain. This CDR3 has 13 amino acids. The germline V gene has CDR1 SNHLY and CDR2 FYNNEI. V lost 4 bases and J lost 4, with 7 bases in between. DNA for the CDR3: TGTGCCAGCAGTGCCGAAGTCACCGGGGAGCTGTTTTTT. It specifies CASSAEVTGELFF. The full variable domain, with the rest looked up from reference TRBV2 and TRBJ2-2, is EPEVTQTPSHQVTQMGQEVILRCVPISNHLYFYWYRQILGQKVEFLVSFYNNEISEKSEIFDDQFSVERPDGSNFTLKIRSTKLEDSAMYFCASSAEVTGELFFGEGSRLTVL.

This clonotype was picked up a small number of times. The rearrangement joins TRBV20-1 to TRBJ1-6, with D tentatively TRBD1 (5 bases). The CDR3 spans 14 residues. V dropped 3 bases and J dropped 2 bases, with 8 bases sitting between them. The germline V gene encodes CDR1 DFQATT and CDR2 SNEGSKA (reference sequence). The CDR3 reads CSARPTAYNSPLHF. CDR3 nucleotides: TGCAGTGCTAGGCCGACAGCCTATAATTCACCCCTCCACTTT.

CDR3 nucleotides: TGCGCCAGCAGCCCTCGGACTAGCGGGACCACAGATACGCAGTATTTT. Translating gives CASSPRTSGTTDTQYF. The V and J genes are TRBV5-1 and TRBJ2-3; TRBD2 matches at 12 bases. Germline V CDR1 and CDR2: SGHRS, YFSETQ. The CDR3 extends over 16 amino acids. Unmatched junction bases numbered 5, after V lost 4 bases and J lost 2 bases.

The chain has TRBV6-5 and TRBJ1-2, with D possibly being TRBD1 (6 bases). Between the trimmed V and J ends, which lost 1 base and 6 bases, there was a span of 9 bases. The CDR3 contains 13 residues. Germline V gene sequence: CDR1 MNHEY, CDR2 SVGAGI. The CDR3 spells CASSYWQGNGYTF. As DNA, the CDR3 is TGTGCCAGCAGTTACTGGCAGGGGAATGGCTACACCTTC.

This rearrangement joins TRBV5-1 to TRBJ2-1, with a tentative D call TRBD2 (6 bases). Germline CDR1 is SGHRS and CDR2 is YFSETQ. Deletions cut 4 bases from V and 3 bases from J, with 14 bases between. The CDR3 length is 15 residues. The CDR3 loop is CASSQVGGNYNEQFF. CDR3 coding DNA: TGCGCCAGCAGCCAAGTTGGCGGGAACTACAATGAGCAGTTCTTC.

The genes are TRBV19 and TRBJ1-1; D is undetermined. CDR1 and CDR2 from the germline V gene are LNHDA and SQIVND (reference sequence). The V gene lost 5 bases and the J gene lost 3 bases, with 10 bases spanning the gap. The CDR3 is 13 amino acids. Here the CDR3 DNA reads TGTGCCAGTAGTCACCCGCCCCACACTGAAGCTTTCTTT. It translates to CASSHPPHTEAFF.

V gene TRBV12-3 or TRBV12-4 combines with J gene TRBJ1-1; tentative D call: TRBD1 (6 bases). Trimming removed 1 base at V and 4 bases at J, with 13 bases between. This CDR3 contains 15 residues. The CDR3 region has the DNA TGTGCCAGCAGTTTAGAACAGGGAGTAGGCACTGAAGCTTTCTTT. This encodes CASSLEQGVGTEAFF.

The chain links TRBV20-1 to TRBJ2-3; 12 bases agree with TRBD2. CDR3 length: 16 residues. After removal of 6 bases from V and 3 bases from J, the junction contained 10 bases not matched to a gene. Per the germline V gene, CDR1 is DFQATT and CDR2 is SNEGSKA (reference sequence). CDR3 amino acids: CSAQTSGRGVTDTQYF. The CDR3 bases are TGCAGTGCACAGACTAGCGGGAGAGGGGTTACAGATACGCAGTATTTT.

Comments on this clonotype: The junction departs from germline at one end; a sequencing error may be responsible. The V gene is TRBV9, the J gene TRBJ2-5; the D gene is possibly TRBD2 (5 bases). In germline, CDR1 is SGDLS, CDR2 YYNGEE. CDR3 length equals 16 residues. The CDR3 is CASSVEDGGGEETQHF. CDR3 DNA: TGTGCCAGCAGCGTAGAGGACGGAGGCGGTGAAGAGACCCAGCACTTC.

This chain links TRBV29-1 with TRBJ1-2; perhaps TRBD1 as D (5 bases). Trimming took 7 bases from V and 6 from J, leaving 18 bases between them. The germline gives CDR1 SQVTM, CDR2 ANQGSEA. This CDR3 is built from 13 residues. The CDR3 loop reads CSGRVGGPNGYTF. CDR3 bases: TGCAGCGGCAGGGTCGGGGGACCAAATGGCTACACCTTC.

This chain connects TRBV5-6 to TRBJ1-2, with D possibly being TRBD1 (6 bases). Per germline, CDR1 SGHDT and CDR2 YYEEEE. Between the trimmed V and J ends, which lost 0 bases and 4 bases, there was a span of 10 bases. The CDR3 loop spans 14 amino acids. CDR3 residues: CASSLEDSSYGYTF. In DNA form, the CDR3 reads TGTGCCAGCAGCTTGGAGGACAGTTCCTATGGCTACACCTTC.

CDR3 loop: CASRWGTGDYEQYF. The CDR3 DNA reads as TGTGCCAGTCGGTGGGGGACAGGTGATTACGAGCAGTACTTC. The chain uses TRBV18 and TRBJ2-7; 8 bases line up with TRBD1. V lost 9 bases to trimming and J lost 4 bases; unmatched junction nucleotides: 11. The CDR3 extends over 14 amino acids. The germline V gene has CDR1 KGHSH and CDR2 LQKENI.

This clonotype was observed a handful of times. The chain has TRBV4-3 and TRBJ2-7, with 9 bases identical to TRBD2. CDR3 length equals 13 residues. With 3 bases clipped from V and 7 bases from J, the junction kept 4 bases outside the gene matches. Germline lookup yields CDR1 LGHNA and CDR2 YSLEER. The CDR3 here is CASSQGLAREQYF. The CDR3 region has the DNA TGCGCCAGCAGCCAGGGACTAGCCAGGGAGCAGTACTTC.

The CDR3 nucleotides are TGTGCCAGCAGCTTAAGGACTCGCCCGGACAATGAGCAGTTCTTC. Translating it yields CASSLRTRPDNEQFF. V usage is TRBV7-8 and J usage is TRBJ2-1; D is possibly TRBD2 (5 bases). The CDR3 runs to 15 residues. Germline V CDR1 and CDR2: SGHVS, FQNEAQ. Trimming left V 2 bases short and J 5 bases short, with 13 bases between.

This clonotype was observed a few times. This rearrangement joins TRBV6-2 or TRBV6-3 to TRBJ1-5; possibly TRBD1 for D (6 bases). CDR1 MNHEY and CDR2 SVGEGT come from the germline V gene. Trimming stripped 1 base from V and 1 base from J, with 14 bases between. The CDR3 has 17 residues. CDR3 bases: TGTGCCAGCAGTTACTTTCAGAGGACAGCAAGCAATCAGCCCCAGCATTTT. Translated: CASSYFQRTASNQPQHF.

The rearrangement joins TRBV20-1 to TRBJ2-2, with D maybe TRBD2 (5 bases). The length of the CDR3 is 14 residues. Trimming removed 5 bases from V and 2 bases from J, with 12 bases in between. In germline, CDR1 is DFQATT, CDR2 SNEGSKA (reference sequence). CDR3 sequence reads: CSAGRALNTGELFF. In DNA, the CDR3 is TGCAGTGCTGGGCGGGCTCTCAACACCGGGGAGCTGTTTTTT.